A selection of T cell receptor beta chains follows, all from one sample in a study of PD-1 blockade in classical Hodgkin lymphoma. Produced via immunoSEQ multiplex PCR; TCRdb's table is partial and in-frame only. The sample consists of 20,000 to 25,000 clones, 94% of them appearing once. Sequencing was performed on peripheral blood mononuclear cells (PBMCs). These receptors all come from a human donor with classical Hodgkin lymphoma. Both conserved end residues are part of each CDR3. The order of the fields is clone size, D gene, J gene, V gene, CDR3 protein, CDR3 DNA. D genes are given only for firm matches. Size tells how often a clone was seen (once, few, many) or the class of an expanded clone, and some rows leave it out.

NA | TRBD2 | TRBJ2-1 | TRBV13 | CASSSQTGSSGGRDEQFF | TGTGCCAGCAGCTCACAAACGGGGTCTAGCGGGGGGCGAGATGAGCAGTTCTTC
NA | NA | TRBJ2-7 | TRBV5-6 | CASSSRGAWGEQYF | TGTGCCAGCAGCTCGCGTGGGGCTTGGGGCGAGCAGTACTTC
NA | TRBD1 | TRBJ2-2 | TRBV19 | CASSIQTGWTGELFF | TGTGCCAGTAGTATACAGACAGGGTGGACCGGGGAGCTGTTTTTT
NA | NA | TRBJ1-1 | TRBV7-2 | CASSLTGTEAFF | TGTGCCAGCAGCTTAACTGGCACTGAAGCTTTCTTT
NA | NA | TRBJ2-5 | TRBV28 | CASSGSVGLTQYF | TGTGCCAGCAGTGGGAGCGTAGGGCTAACCCAGTACTTC
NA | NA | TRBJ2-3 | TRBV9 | CASSVGDTQYF | TGTGCCAGCAGCGTAGGAGATACGCAGTATTTT
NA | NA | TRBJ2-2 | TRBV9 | CASSHTGELFF | TGTGCCAGCAGCCACACCGGGGAGCTGTTTTTT
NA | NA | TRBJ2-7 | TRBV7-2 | CASSFSLYEQYF | TGTGCCAGCAGCTTTTCGCTCTACGAGCAGTACTTC
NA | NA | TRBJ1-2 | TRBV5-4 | CASSLDGDGYTF | TGTGCCAGCAGCTTGGATGGGGACGGCTACACCTTC
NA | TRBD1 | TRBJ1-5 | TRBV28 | CASGPSRGLGSIDQPQHF | TGTGCCAGCGGACCAAGTAGGGGGCTAGGGTCAATCGATCAGCCCCAGCATTTT
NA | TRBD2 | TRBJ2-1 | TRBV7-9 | CASSSISGNYNEQFF | TGTGCCAGCAGCTCTATTAGCGGGAACTACAATGAGCAGTTCTTC
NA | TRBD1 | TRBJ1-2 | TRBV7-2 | CASSPGQGEEGYTF | TGTGCCAGCAGCCCTGGACAGGGGGAGGAGGGCTACACCTTC
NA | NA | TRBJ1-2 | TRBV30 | CAWTTAYGYTF | TGTGCCTGGACGACAGCTTATGGCTACACCTTC
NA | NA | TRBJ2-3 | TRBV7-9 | CASSGQNTDTQYF | TGTGCCAGCAGCGGACAGAACACAGATACGCAGTATTTT
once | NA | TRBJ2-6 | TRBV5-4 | CASSGSGLGANVLTF | TGTGCCAGCAGCGGTTCTGGGCTTGGGGCCAACGTCCTGACTTTC
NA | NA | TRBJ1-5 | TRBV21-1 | CASSKAARDSNQPQHF | TGTGCCAGCAGCAAAGCGGCGCGGGATAGCAATCAGCCCCAGCATTTT
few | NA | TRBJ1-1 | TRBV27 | CASTPPGAGTEAFF | TGTGCCAGCACCCCCCCAGGGGCGGGAACTGAAGCTTTCTTT
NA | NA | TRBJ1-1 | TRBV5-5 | CASTTLGTSNTEAFF | TGTGCCAGCACCACCCTCGGGACATCGAACACTGAAGCTTTCTTT
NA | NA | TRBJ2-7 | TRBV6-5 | CASRPQGVYEQYF | TGTGCCAGCAGGCCACAGGGCGTCTACGAGCAGTACTTC
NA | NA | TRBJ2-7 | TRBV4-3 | CASSQALDGAKGYEQYF | TGCGCCAGCAGCCAAGCTCTCGACGGCGCTAAAGGTTACGAGCAGTACTTC
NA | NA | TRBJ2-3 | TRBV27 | CASSRSLPADTQYF | TGTGCCAGCAGTCGGAGTTTGCCCGCAGATACGCAGTATTTT
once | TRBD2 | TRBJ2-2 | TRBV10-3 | CAILRGGTNTGELFF | TGTGCCATCCTACGGGGGGGTACGAACACCGGGGAGCTGTTTTTT
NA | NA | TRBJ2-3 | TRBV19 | CASSTFRARGDTQYF | TGTGCCAGTAGTACTTTCAGGGCCAGGGGAGATACGCAGTATTTT
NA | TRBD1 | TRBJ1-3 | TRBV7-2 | CASSPTGQGFEGNTIYF | TGTGCCAGCAGCCCCACCGGACAGGGGTTTGAAGGAAACACCATATATTTT
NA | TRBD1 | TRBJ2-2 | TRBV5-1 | CASSLPGQGASGELFF | TGCGCCAGCAGCTTACCGGGACAGGGGGCTTCCGGGGAGCTGTTTTTT
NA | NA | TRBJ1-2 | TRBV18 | CASSPQINYGYTF | TGTGCCAGCTCACCTCAAATTAACTATGGCTACACCTTC
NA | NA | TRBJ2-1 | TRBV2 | CASKGYEQFF | TGTGCCAGCAAAGGCTATGAGCAGTTCTTC
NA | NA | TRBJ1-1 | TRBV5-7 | CASSLGADQLENTEAFF | TGTGCCAGCAGCTTGGGGGCGGATCAGTTGGAGAACACTGAAGCTTTCTTT
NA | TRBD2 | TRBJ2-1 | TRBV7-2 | CASSLLAGNNEQFF | TGTGCCAGCAGCTTATTAGCGGGGAACAATGAGCAGTTCTTC
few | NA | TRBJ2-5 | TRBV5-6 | CASSLVRRQETQYF | TGTGCCAGCAGCTTGGTGAGGCGCCAAGAGACCCAGTACTTC
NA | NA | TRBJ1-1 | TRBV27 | CASSPGVVNTEAFF | TGTGCCAGCAGTCCAGGGGTCGTGAACACTGAAGCTTTCTTT
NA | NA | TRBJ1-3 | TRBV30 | CAWRTVGSSGNTIYF | TGTGCCTGGAGGACAGTCGGGAGCTCTGGAAACACCATATATTTT
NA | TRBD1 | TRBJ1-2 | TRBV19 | CASSKQQGAVHYGYTF | TGTGCCAGTAGTAAACAACAGGGGGCGGTTCACTATGGCTACACCTTC
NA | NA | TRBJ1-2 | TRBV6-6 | CASSYSTGRGYTF | TGTGCCAGCAGTTATTCTACCGGCCGGGGCTACACCTTC
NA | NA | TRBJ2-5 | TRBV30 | CAWSRRPETQYF | TGTGCCTGGAGTAGACGCCCGGAGACCCAGTACTTC
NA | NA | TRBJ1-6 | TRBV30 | CAWSVELVINSPLHF | TGTGCCTGGAGTGTAGAGTTGGTAATTAATTCACCCCTCCACTTT
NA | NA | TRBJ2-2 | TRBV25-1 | CASSEWQQGRLFF | TGTGCCAGCAGTGAATGGCAGCAGGGTCGGCTGTTTTTT
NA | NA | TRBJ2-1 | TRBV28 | CASSAYSNEQFF | TGTGCCAGCAGTGCATACAGCAATGAGCAGTTCTTC
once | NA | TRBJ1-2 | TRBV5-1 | CASSLRSGDEHGYTF | TGCGCCAGCAGCTTGCGGTCCGGGGACGAACATGGCTACACCTTC
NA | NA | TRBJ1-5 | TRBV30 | CAWSVVNYGTDNQPQHF | TGTGCCTGGAGTGTGGTTAATTACGGGACGGATAATCAGCCCCAGCATTTT
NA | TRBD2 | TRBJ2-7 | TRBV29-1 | CSVRGGQNTYEQYF | TGCAGCGTGCGGGGGGGACAGAATACCTACGAGCAGTACTTC
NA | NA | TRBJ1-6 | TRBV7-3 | CASSLGAAGDSPLHF | TGTGCCAGCAGCTTAGGGGCCGCGGGTGACTCACCCCTCCACTTT
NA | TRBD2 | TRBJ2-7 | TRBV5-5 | CASSLTGGTYEQYF | TGTGCCAGCAGCTTGACGGGGGGAACGTACGAGCAGTACTTC
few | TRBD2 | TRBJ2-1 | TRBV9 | CASSEGLAAYNEQFF | TGTGCCAGCAGCGAAGGACTAGCGGCCTACAATGAGCAGTTCTTC
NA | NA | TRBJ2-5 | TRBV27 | CASRRRTNSQETQYF | TGTGCCAGCAGGCGCAGGACCAACTCCCAAGAGACCCAGTACTTC
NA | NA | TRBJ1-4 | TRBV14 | CASSQPPGTENEKLFF | TGTGCCAGCAGCCAGCCCCCCGGGACGGAGAATGAAAAACTGTTTTTT
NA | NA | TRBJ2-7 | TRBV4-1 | CASSQDWSSSYEQYF | TGCGCCAGCAGCCAAGATTGGAGTAGCTCCTACGAGCAGTACTTC
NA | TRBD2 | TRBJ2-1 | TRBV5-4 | CASSKGGGRAMDEQFF | TGTGCCAGCAGCAAAGGGGGCGGGAGGGCCATGGATGAGCAGTTCTTC
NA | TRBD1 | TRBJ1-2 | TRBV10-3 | CAISPGQASYGYTF | TGTGCCATCAGCCCGGGACAGGCTTCTTATGGCTACACCTTC
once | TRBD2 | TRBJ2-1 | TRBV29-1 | CSVVLFSGGMGEQFF | TGCAGCGTTGTCTTGTTCAGCGGGGGGATGGGTGAGCAGTTCTTC
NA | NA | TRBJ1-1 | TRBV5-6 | CANRDGNTEAFF | TGTGCCAACCGAGACGGGAACACTGAAGCTTTCTTT
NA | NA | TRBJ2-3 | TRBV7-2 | CASSLLTGAVTDTQYF | TGTGCCAGCAGCTTATTGACGGGGGCCGTCACAGATACGCAGTATTTT
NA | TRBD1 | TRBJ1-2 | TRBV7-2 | CASSPGTGGSGGYTF | TGTGCCAGCAGCCCCGGGACAGGGGGTAGTGGTGGCTACACCTTC
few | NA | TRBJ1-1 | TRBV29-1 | CSVVIWGATNTEAFF | TGCAGCGTCGTGATTTGGGGGGCCACGAACACTGAAGCTTTCTTT
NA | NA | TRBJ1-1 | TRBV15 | CATSRTGGGKWTEAFF | TGTGCCACCAGCCGGACGGGAGGGGGTAAGTGGACTGAAGCTTTCTTT
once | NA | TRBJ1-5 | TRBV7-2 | CASSSDMFTQPQHF | TGTGCCAGCAGCTCTGATATGTTCACACAGCCCCAGCATTTT
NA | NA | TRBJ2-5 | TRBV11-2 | CASSFSGQETQYF | TGTGCCAGCAGCTTTAGCGGTCAAGAGACCCAGTACTTC